A single sample is the source of the 32 T cell receptor beta chains below, sequenced in a study of blood T cell repertoires in COVID-19. Sequencing was performed with immunoSEQ multiplex PCR; in TCRdb, only in-frame clones are kept and a portion is missing. The sample lists 180,000 or so clones, 70% to 80% occurring once. The material sequenced was peripheral blood. Every receptor here comes from a woman in her forties or fifties with active or convalescent COVID-19.

The chain is built from TRBV6-5 and TRBJ2-1, with 7 bases identical to TRBD2. This CDR3 comprises 16 residues. V lost 2 bases, J lost 0 bases, and 4 bases stayed unmatched. The germline gives CDR1 MNHEY, CDR2 SVGAGI. This CDR3 reads CASSYLGGSSYNEQFF. DNA of the CDR3: TGTGCCAGCAGTTACCTCGGCGGGAGCTCCTACAATGAGCAGTTCTTC.

This clone was seen only a few times. The rearrangement joins TRBV7-9 to TRBJ1-2; 7 positions match TRBD1. The CDR3 totals 15 residues. From germline, CDR1 is SEHNR and CDR2 FQNEAQ (reference sequence). The V segment lost 3 bases and the J segment 11 bases; nucleotides outside the gene matches: 15. CDR3 loop: CASSFLTGRALRYTF. CDR3 coding DNA: TGTGCCAGCAGCTTTTTGACAGGGCGGGCCCTGAGGTACACCTTC.

The chain recombines TRBV2 with TRBJ2-5; TRBD1 matches at 9 bases. Germline V gives CDR1 SNHLY, CDR2 FYNNEI. The trim removed 5 bases at V and 5 bases at J, leaving 9 bases unmatched. This CDR3 has 15 amino acids. CDR3 sequence: CASSYRGRLGETQYF. The CDR3 bases are TGTGCCAGCAGTTACAGGGGGCGTTTGGGGGAGACCCAGTACTTC.

The chain has TRBV19 and TRBJ1-1; 7 bases match TRBD1. There are 18 residues in the CDR3. Losses at the gene ends were 3 bases for V and 0 bases for J; bases not matched to a gene: 13. The V gene's germline CDR1 is LNHDA and CDR2 SQIVND (reference sequence). The CDR3 spells CASSIARTGVYMNTEAFF. The CDR3 DNA sequence: TGTGCCAGTAGTATCGCCCGGACAGGAGTCTACATGAACACTGAAGCTTTCTTT.

Only a few counts were recorded for this clone. The chain has TRBV6-2 or TRBV6-3 and TRBJ2-7; 8 bases agree with TRBD2. Germline V gives CDR1 MNHEY, CDR2 SVGEGT. This CDR3 has 17 residues. Trimming took 2 bases from V and 0 from J; bases not matched to a gene: 9. DNA of the CDR3: TGTGCCAGCAGTTACGCTTTCGGGCTAGCGGGCTCCTACGAGCAGTACTTC. Translating it yields CASSYAFGLAGSYEQYF.

In the case of this clone: This sequence may be a read error, since a much larger clone differs from it by one base. The chain uses TRBV12-3 or TRBV12-4 and TRBJ2-3, with D perhaps TRBD1 (5 bases). The V end lost 6 bases, the J end lost 3 bases, and 7 bases lay between the germline ends. The CDR3 has 12 residues. The CDR3 bases are TGTGCCAGCAGCCGACAGACAGATACGCAGTATTTT. This sequence encodes CASSRQTDTQYF.

This clone has a handful of counts. The V and J genes are TRBV28 and TRBJ1-4; TRBD1 agrees at 8 bases. This CDR3 spans 13 amino acids. Germline trimming cut 5 bases from V and 15 bases from J; bases unmatched to any gene: 11. Germline CDR1 reads MDHEN; CDR2 reads SYDVKM. The CDR3 region has the DNA TGTGCCAGCAGTCCGGACAGGGCAAGTTCGGTGTTTTTT. Translated, it gives CASSPDRASSVFF.

The chain employs TRBV27 and TRBJ2-1, with a weak D call TRBD1 (6 bases). Germline assignment: CDR1 MNHEY and CDR2 SMNVEV (reference sequence). This CDR3 region has 13 residues. Trimming took 5 bases from V and 7 from J, leaving 12 bases between them. The CDR3 DNA is TGTGCCAGCAGTGAGTTCAGGGGAAATGAGCAGTTCTTC. Translating it yields CASSEFRGNEQFF.

CDR3 residues: CASSPEPQGNRFF. For the CDR3, the DNA is TGTGCCAGCAGTCCAGAGCCTCAGGGGAATCGGTTCTTC. The gene calls are TRBV6-5 and TRBJ2-1; D perhaps matches TRBD1 (6 bases). Germline V gene lookup returns CDR1 MNHEY and CDR2 SVGAGI. Between the trimmed V and J ends, which lost 5 bases and 15 bases, there was a span of 20 bases. The CDR3 runs 13 residues.

Turning to this clone: An end of the junction differs from the germline gene, which may be a read error. V and J are TRBV30 and TRBJ1-2; 8 nucleotides match TRBD1. CDR1 GTSNPN and CDR2 SVGIG come from the germline V gene (reference sequence). This CDR3 contains 11 residues. The CDR3 sequence is CAWSASQGAAF. CDR3 DNA sequence: TGTGCCTGGAGTGCATCGCAGGGGGCCGCCTTC. Complete variable domain (other parts from reference TRBV30 and TRBJ1-2): SQTIHQWPATLVQPVGSPLSLECTVEGTSNPNLYWYRQAAGRGLQLLFYSVGIGQISSEVPQNLSASRPQDRQFILSSKKLLLSDSGFYLCAWSASQGAAFGSGTRLTVV.

The CDR3 nucleotides read TGCGCCAGCAGCTCCCAGGGGGACACTGAAGCTTTCTTT. Protein sequence: CASSSQGDTEAFF. The gene calls are TRBV5-1 and TRBJ1-1, with 7 bases matching TRBD1. Per the germline V gene, CDR1 is SGHRS and CDR2 is YFSETQ. The ends lost 3 bases at V and 3 bases at J; junction bases unmatched: 2. The length of the CDR3 is 13 residues. The whole variable domain, filled in from reference TRBV5-1 and TRBJ1-1, reads KAGVTQTPRYLIKTRGQQVTLSCSPISGHRSVSWYQQTPGQGLQFLFEYFSETQRNKGNFPGRFSGRQFSNSRSEMNVSTLELGDSALYLCASSSQGDTEAFFGQGTRLTVV.

With regard to this clone: Additional DNA sequences in this sample encode the identical CDR3. CDR3 sequence (DNA): TGTGCCAGTAGTATACAGGGCAATTCACCCCTCCACTTT. Protein: CASSIQGNSPLHF. J is TRBJ1-6 and V is TRBV19; weak D call: TRBD1 (5 bases). The CDR3 extends over 13 amino acids. Germline CDR1 LNHDA, CDR2 SQIVND (reference sequence). Trimming pared 2 bases from V and 7 bases from J, leaving 6 bases between.

This chain joins TRBV24-1 and TRBJ2-2; no definite D call. Germline assignment: CDR1 KGHDR and CDR2 SFDVKD. With 5 bases removed from V and 6 bases from J, the gap between germline ends came to 6 bases. The CDR3 totals 12 residues. The CDR3 is CATSVRPGELFF. The CDR3, as DNA: TGTGCCACCAGTGTCAGGCCCGGGGAGCTGTTTTTT.

A word on this clone: Within the sample, other DNA sequences also encode this same CDR3. V usage is TRBV7-2 and J usage is TRBJ1-5; TRBD1 aligns across 8 bases. The V gene end was trimmed by 0 bases and the J gene end by 7 bases; junction bases not matched to a gene: 5. The CDR3 has 15 residues. Looked up from germline, CDR1 is SGHTA and CDR2 is FQGNSA. The CDR3 DNA reads TGTGCCAGCAGCTTAGCTGCAGGGGGCGGGCAGCCCCAGCATTTT. Its protein is CASSLAAGGGQPQHF.

V and J are TRBV7-9 and TRBJ2-5, with TRBD2 as a possible D gene (5 bases). The germline V and J ends were trimmed by 2 bases and 5 bases, with 15 bases remaining between them. Germline-derived CDR1 and CDR2 are SEHNR and FQNEAQ (reference sequence). The CDR3 spans 15 residues. In DNA, the CDR3 is TGTGCCAGCAGCTTACCCGGGGTTGGATTCGAGACCCAGTACTTC. Translated, it gives CASSLPGVGFETQYF.

V usage is TRBV28 and J usage is TRBJ1-2, with TRBD1 identical over 10 bases. CDR3 length equals 21 residues. V lost 7 bases and J lost 4; bases outside the gene matches: 27. Germline V gives CDR1 MDHEN, CDR2 SYDVKM. CDR3 in DNA: TGTGCCAGCACCGAGACTCGACAGGGGGCGTCCCTGCTTATGGTTAGCTATGGCTACACCTTC. It yields the protein CASTETRQGASLLMVSYGYTF.

The chain couples TRBV7-8 to TRBJ1-1, with a possible D match to TRBD1 (5 bases). Trimming removed 4 bases from V and 4 bases from J, with 16 bases in between. CDR3 length: 15 amino acids. Germline V gene lookup returns CDR1 SGHVS and CDR2 FQNEAQ. The CDR3 region has the DNA TGTGCCAGCAGCTCGCAGGGAGGGAGTAGCACTGAAGCTTTCTTT. It yields the protein CASSSQGGSSTEAFF.

The chain joins TRBV7-2 to TRBJ1-4, with no clear D. Germline V gives CDR1 SGHTA, CDR2 FQGNSA. The ends were cut back, 1 base at V and 4 bases at J, with 10 bases in the middle. The CDR3 sequence is 15 residues long. The CDR3 DNA reads TGTGCCAGCAGCTTAGAGGTTGGACTTAATGAAAAACTGTTTTTT. The encoded protein is CASSLEVGLNEKLFF.

This clone was recorded only once. The CDR3 spells CASSYLTTGSGELFF. CDR3 DNA: TGTGCCAGCAGTTACTTGACCACAGGGTCCGGGGAGCTGTTTTTT. This sequence joins TRBV6-5 and TRBJ2-2; D possibly corresponds to TRBD1 (6 bases). The CDR3 is 15 residues long. The germline gives CDR1 MNHEY, CDR2 SVGAGI. Trimming removed 1 base at V and 6 bases at J, with 12 bases between.

This clone has a single count. V usage is TRBV6-1 and J usage is TRBJ2-3; 9 bases map to TRBD1. V lost 1 base, J lost 0 bases, and 2 bases stayed unmatched. Germline loops: CDR1 MNHNS, CDR2 SASEGT. The CDR3 length is 16 residues. The CDR3 DNA is TGTGCCAGCAGTGAAGGGACAGGGGTTAGCACAGATACGCAGTATTTT. Protein sequence: CASSEGTGVSTDTQYF.

V is TRBV4-2 and J is TRBJ1-2; 9 nucleotides line up with TRBD1. CDR1 and CDR2 (germline): LGHNA, YNFKEQ. With V trimmed by 7 bases and J by 4 bases, 10 bases remained unmatched. The CDR3 has 15 amino acids. The CDR3 loop is CASNHPGTGPYGYTF. The CDR3 coding sequence is TGTGCCAGCAACCACCCCGGGACAGGGCCCTATGGCTACACCTTC.

The chain couples TRBV7-2 to TRBJ1-3; 8 bases are a match to TRBD1. Germline V CDR1 and CDR2: SGHTA, FQGNSA. The CDR3 length is 15 residues. The V and J ends lost 4 bases and 4 bases, in that order; junction bases with no gene match: 6. This CDR3 reads CASSSQGARGNTIYF. The DNA of the CDR3 is TGTGCCAGCAGCTCCCAGGGGGCGCGGGGAAACACCATATATTTT. The entire variable domain, with the rest obtained from reference TRBV7-2 and TRBJ1-3, is as follows: GAGVSQSPSNKVTEKGKDVELRCDPISGHTALYWYRQSLGQGLEFLIYFQGNSAPDKSGLPSDRFSAERTGGSVSTLTIQRTQQEDSAVYLCASSSQGARGNTIYFGEGSWLTVV.

The rearrangement links TRBV19 to TRBJ1-2; possible D gene TRBD1, 5 bases. Trimming pared 6 bases from V and 2 bases from J, leaving 7 bases between. Germline V CDR1 and CDR2: LNHDA, SQIVND (reference sequence). CDR3 size: 12 residues. DNA of the CDR3: TGTGCCAGTAGGACAGAGAACTATGGCTACACCTTC. Amino acids: CASRTENYGYTF.

This chain joins TRBV28 and TRBJ1-4, with D possibly matching TRBD1 (5 bases). The V gene's germline CDR1 is MDHEN and CDR2 SYDVKM. The CDR3 is 14 amino acids. Trimming left V 3 bases short and J 6 bases short, with 11 bases between. DNA of the CDR3: TGTGCCAGCAGTTTGGGGGGGGGAGATGAAAAACTGTTTTTT. As protein: CASSLGGGDEKLFF.

This clone showed up just a few times. The chain combines TRBV9 with TRBJ1-4; 9 bases match TRBD1. V lost 4 bases, J lost 4 bases, and 11 bases stayed unmatched. Germline V gene data show CDR1 as SGDLS and CDR2 as YYNGEE. The CDR3 totals 17 residues. The CDR3 sequence: CASSPQGQGRGNEKLFF. CDR3 bases: TGTGCCAGCAGCCCGCAGGGACAGGGTAGGGGTAATGAAAAACTGTTTTTT. The whole variable domain, remainder taken from reference TRBV9 and TRBJ1-4, is DSGVTQTPKHLITATGQRVTLRCSPRSGDLSVYWYQQSLDQGLQFLIQYYNGEERAKGNILERFSAQQFPDLHSELNLSSLELGDSALYFCASSPQGQGRGNEKLFFGSGTQLSVL.

The chain joins TRBV29-1 to TRBJ1-2, with 7 positions matching TRBD1. Germline values: CDR1 SQVTM, CDR2 ANQGSEA. The CDR3 is 14 amino acids. J lost 2 bases, V lost 6 bases, and 9 bases had no gene match. CDR3 residues: CSVPSYRGNYGYTF. DNA for the CDR3: TGCAGCGTGCCGAGTTACAGGGGAAACTATGGCTACACCTTC.

The chain combines TRBV4-1 with TRBJ1-2, with 7 positions matching TRBD1. V lost 0 bases, J lost 6 bases, and 7 bases stayed unmatched. Germline-derived CDR1 and CDR2 are MGHRA and YSYEKL. The CDR3 has 15 residues. Here the CDR3 DNA reads TGCGCCAGCAGCCAAGAAAGGGGGCATTCGGATGGCTACACCTTC. Residues: CASSQERGHSDGYTF.

The chain combines TRBV4-3 with TRBJ2-1; possibly TRBD2 for D (6 bases). This CDR3 has 14 residues. V was trimmed by 3 bases and J by 6 bases, leaving 12 bases between them. Per germline, CDR1 LGHNA and CDR2 YSLEER. In DNA form, the CDR3 reads TGCGCCAGCAGCCAGACTAGTTTGCCCAATGAGCAGTTCTTC. Protein sequence: CASSQTSLPNEQFF.

The V and J genes are TRBV2 and TRBJ2-1, with TRBD2 matching 9 bases. V shed 6 bases, J shed 2 bases, and the junction held 5 bases outside the gene matches. The CDR3 runs 15 residues. Germline V gives CDR1 SNHLY, CDR2 FYNNEI. CDR3 bases: TGTGCCAGCAGGCCTAGCGGGATGCCCTACAATGAGCAGTTCTTC. Its translation: CASRPSGMPYNEQFF.

The V gene is TRBV11-1, the J gene TRBJ2-3; 8 bases are shared with TRBD2. CDR1 is SGHAT, CDR2 FQDESV, per germline (reference sequence). V trimming: 1 base; J trimming: 4 bases; junction bases outside the gene matches: 4. The CDR3 length is 15 residues. CDR3 in amino acids: CASSLEAGGPDTQYF. CDR3 sequence (DNA): TGTGCCAGCAGCTTAGAGGCGGGGGGACCAGATACGCAGTATTTT. Supplemented by reference TRBV11-1 and TRBJ2-3, the full variable domain reads EAEVAQSPRYKITEKSQAVAFWCDPISGHATLYWYRQILGQGPELLVQFQDESVVDDSQLPKDRFSAERLKGVDSTLKIQPAELGDSAMYLCASSLEAGGPDTQYFGPGTRLTVL.

This chain uses TRBV6-6 with TRBJ1-5; unclear D gene. The V gene lost 5 bases and the J gene lost 7 bases, with 15 bases spanning the gap. The CDR3 consists of 14 residues. Germline CDR1 is MNHNY and CDR2 is SVGAGI (reference sequence). CDR3 amino acids: CASSTSDGEQPQHF. CDR3 DNA sequence: TGTGCCAGCAGTACATCGGACGGGGAACAGCCCCAGCATTTT.

This chain uses TRBV9 with TRBJ1-2; 7 bases fit TRBD1. V lost 3 bases to trimming and J lost 4 bases; unmatched junction nucleotides: 3. There are 13 residues in the CDR3. Germline loops: CDR1 SGDLS, CDR2 YYNGEE. CDR3 nucleotides: TGTGCCAGCAGCGAGGGGGCTCTCTATGGCTACACCTTC. Translated: CASSEGALYGYTF.